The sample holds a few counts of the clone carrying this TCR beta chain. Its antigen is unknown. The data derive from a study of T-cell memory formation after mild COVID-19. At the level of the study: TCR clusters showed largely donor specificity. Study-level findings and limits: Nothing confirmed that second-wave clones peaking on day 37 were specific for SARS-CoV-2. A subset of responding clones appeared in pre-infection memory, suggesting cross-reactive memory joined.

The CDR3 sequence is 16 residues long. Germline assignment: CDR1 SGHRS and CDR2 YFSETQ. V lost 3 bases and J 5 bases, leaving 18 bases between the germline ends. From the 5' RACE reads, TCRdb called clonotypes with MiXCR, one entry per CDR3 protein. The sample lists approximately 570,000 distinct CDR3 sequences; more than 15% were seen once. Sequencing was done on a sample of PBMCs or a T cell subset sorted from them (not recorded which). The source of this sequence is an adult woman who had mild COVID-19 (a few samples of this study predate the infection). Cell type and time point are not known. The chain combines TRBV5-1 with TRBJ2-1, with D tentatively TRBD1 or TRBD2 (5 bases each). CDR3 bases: TGCGCCAGCAGCTCAACGCAGGGAGTTTTTCACAATGAGCAGTTCTTC. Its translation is CASSSTQGVFHNEQFF. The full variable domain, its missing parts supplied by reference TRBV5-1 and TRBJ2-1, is KAGVTQTPRYLIKTRGQQVTLSCSPISGHRSVSWYQQTPGQGLQFLFEYFSETQRNKGNFPGRFSGRQFSNSRSEMNVSTLELGDSALYLCASSSTQGVFHNEQFFGPGTRLTVL.